One sample yielded the 21 T cell receptor beta chains listed below, sequenced in a study of cytomegalovirus exposure and HLA in healthy donors (dated by TCRdb to 2016 to 2017). The protocol used for the library was the immunoSEQ multiplex PCR assay. For the multiplex PCR, a mixture combining 60 forward primers for TCR Vbeta segments and 13 reverse primers for TCR Jbeta segments was used. TCRdb stores this immuneACCESS table with in-frame sequences only. Part of the clones is absent; in the studies checked, under half of the shortfall reflects unresolved V genes, and no reason is known for the rest. The sample contains 80,000 to 100,000 clones, about three quarters of them found a single time. The biggest ten clones account for less than 4.5% of the sample. The sequenced material came from PBMCs. These receptors were taken from a middle-aged man in good health and CMV-seronegative.

The chain uses TRBV28 and TRBJ1-1, with 10 bases aligning to TRBD1. The CDR3 length is 13 residues. Trimming cost V 5 bases and J 6 bases; bases outside gene matches: 3. Per germline, CDR1 MDHEN and CDR2 SYDVKM. CDR3 sequence reads: CASSRDRGPEAFF. The CDR3 nucleotides are TGTGCCAGCAGTAGGGACAGGGGACCTGAAGCTTTCTTT.

The count of this clone is one. The chain has TRBV6-5 and TRBJ2-7, with D perhaps matching TRBD1 (6 bases). This CDR3 contains 16 residues. Trimming took off 4 bases at V and 0 bases at J, with 16 bases between the two ends. Germline V gene lookup returns CDR1 MNHEY and CDR2 SVGAGI. DNA of the CDR3: TGTGCCAGCAGTTTCCCCAGGGAAGGGGGCTCCTACGAGCAGTACTTC. Its protein is CASSFPREGGSYEQYF.

The CDR3 nucleotides read TGCGCCAGCAGCGGGGGGAGCGGGTCCTACGAGCAGTACTTC. It specifies CASSGGSGSYEQYF. V gene TRBV5-1 combines with J gene TRBJ2-7; D perhaps matches TRBD2 (6 bases). The CDR3 spans 14 residues. Germline CDR1 and CDR2: SGHRS and YFSETQ. V dropped 4 bases and J dropped 1 base, with 12 bases sitting between them.

CDR3 bases: TGCGCCAGCAGTCAATCTTGCATCTCCTACTACAATGAGCAGTTCTTC. This sequence encodes CASSQSCISYYNEQFF. This chain connects TRBV23-1 to TRBJ2-1; D is unresolved. TRBV23-1 is an ORF; its function is uncertain. The V end lost 0 bases, the J end lost 3 bases, and 12 bases lay between the germline ends. The CDR3 contains 16 residues.

This chain connects TRBV7-9 to TRBJ2-3; 11 nucleotides align to TRBD2. Germline V gene lookup returns CDR1 SEHNR and CDR2 FQNEAQ (reference sequence). V lost 8 bases and J lost 5; bases outside the gene matches: 9. CDR3 length: 15 amino acids. This CDR3 reads CASDLAGGHIDTQYF. The CDR3 DNA sequence: TGTGCCAGCGACTTAGCGGGGGGGCATATAGATACGCAGTATTTT. Complete variable domain (other parts from reference TRBV7-9 and TRBJ2-3): DTGVSQNPRHKITKRGQNVTFRCDPISEHNRLYWYRQTLGQGPEFLTYFQNEAQLEKSRLLSDRFSAERPKGSFSTLEIQRTEQGDSAMYLCASDLAGGHIDTQYFGPGTRLTVL.

This clone has a handful of counts. The chain couples TRBV5-1 to TRBJ1-1, with a weak D call TRBD1 (6 bases). V dropped 2 bases and J dropped 3 bases, with 11 bases sitting between them. The CDR3 has 14 amino acids. Germline V gene data show CDR1 as SGHRS and CDR2 as YFSETQ. The CDR3 nucleotides read TGCGCCAGCAGCTTACAGGGAATGGACACTGAAGCTTTCTTT. It translates to CASSLQGMDTEAFF.

Only a few counts were recorded for this clone. The CDR3 is CASRQVLSNSPLHF. Here the CDR3 DNA reads TGCGCCAGCAGACAGGTTTTAAGTAATTCACCCCTCCACTTT. This sequence joins TRBV5-1 and TRBJ1-6; D is perhaps TRBD1 (5 bases). This CDR3 is 14 amino acids long. Per the germline V gene, CDR1 is SGHRS and CDR2 is YFSETQ. V lost 5 bases and J lost 6, with 12 bases in between. The complete variable domain, with remaining parts taken from reference TRBV5-1 and TRBJ1-6, reads KAGVTQTPRYLIKTRGQQVTLSCSPISGHRSVSWYQQTPGQGLQFLFEYFSETQRNKGNFPGRFSGRQFSNSRSEMNVSTLELGDSALYLCASRQVLSNSPLHFGNGTRLTVT.

This clone was observed a handful of times. V is TRBV27 and J is TRBJ1-4; tentatively, D is TRBD1 (6 bases). Germline CDR1 and CDR2: MNHEY and SMNVEV (reference sequence). This CDR3 contains 16 residues. V lost 6 bases and J 7 bases, leaving 21 bases between the germline ends. The CDR3 loop reads CASSPGQGRIGEKLFF. The CDR3 region has the DNA TGTGCCAGCAGCCCGGGACAAGGCAGGATCGGTGAAAAACTGTTTTTT. The whole variable domain, remainder taken from reference TRBV27 and TRBJ1-4, is EAQVTQNPRYLITVTGKKLTVTCSQNMNHEYMSWYRQDPGLGLRQIYYSMNVEVTDKGDVPEGYKVSRKEKRNFPLILESPSPNQTSLYFCASSPGQGRIGEKLFFGSGTQLSVL.

The chain couples TRBV25-1 to TRBJ2-7; TRBD1 might be the D (6 bases). Per the germline V gene, CDR1 is MGHDK and CDR2 is SYGVNS. The CDR3 totals 17 residues. Trimming pared 5 bases from V and 2 bases from J, leaving 22 bases between. Here the CDR3 DNA reads TGTGCCAGCAGTTTACATCTCCAGGGGACCGGAGCCTACGAGCAGTACTTC. Protein sequence: CASSLHLQGTGAYEQYF.

This chain uses TRBV5-1 with TRBJ2-7; possible D gene TRBD2, 5 bases. The CDR3 has 15 residues. Germline CDR1 reads SGHRS; CDR2 reads YFSETQ. Deletions cut 5 bases from V and 5 bases from J, with 20 bases between. The CDR3 DNA is TGCGCCAGCAGGAGAGAGCGGCTTGGAGCCGACGAGCAGTACTTC. Translating gives CASRRERLGADEQYF.

The V and J genes are TRBV11-2 and TRBJ2-7; 7 nucleotides align to TRBD1. The CDR3 spans 13 residues. Germline V gene data show CDR1 as SGHAT and CDR2 as FQNNGV. J gave up 3 bases and V 5 bases, and 4 bases lay outside the gene matches. The CDR3, as DNA: TGTGCCAGCAGCGTGGGACAGAACTACGAGCAGTACTTC. Its protein is CASSVGQNYEQYF.

V and J are TRBV5-1 and TRBJ1-1; 7 nucleotides align to TRBD1. The junction had 6 bases not matched to a gene; V was cut back by 4 bases and J by 3 bases. The germline CDR1 and CDR2 sequences are SGHRS and YFSETQ. The CDR3 runs to 14 residues. The chain's CDR3 is CASSQQGKDTEAFF. CDR3 sequence (DNA): TGCGCCAGCAGCCAACAGGGGAAGGACACTGAAGCTTTCTTT. The full variable domain, completed using reference TRBV5-1 and TRBJ1-1, is KAGVTQTPRYLIKTRGQQVTLSCSPISGHRSVSWYQQTPGQGLQFLFEYFSETQRNKGNFPGRFSGRQFSNSRSEMNVSTLELGDSALYLCASSQQGKDTEAFFGQGTRLTVV.

The V call is TRBV19, the J call TRBJ2-6; tentatively, D is TRBD2 (6 bases). The CDR3 has 15 residues. V was pared by 5 bases and J by 3 bases, with 11 bases between. CDR1 and CDR2 from the germline V gene are LNHDA and SQIVND (reference sequence). The CDR3 protein is CASSAGTDGANVLTF. The CDR3, as DNA: TGTGCCAGTAGTGCCGGGACTGATGGGGCCAACGTCCTGACTTTC.

The V gene is TRBV19, the J gene TRBJ2-3; tentative D call: TRBD2 (5 bases). Per the germline V gene, CDR1 is LNHDA and CDR2 is SQIVND (reference sequence). The germline V and J ends were trimmed by 5 bases and 0 bases, with 18 bases remaining between them. The CDR3 extends over 17 amino acids. The CDR3 DNA is TGTGCCAGTAGTCCCCTTCCGAGCGGAGCTAGCACAGATACGCAGTATTTT. As protein: CASSPLPSGASTDTQYF.

The V gene is TRBV27, the J gene TRBJ1-2, with a tentative D call TRBD1 (5 bases). This CDR3 region has 13 residues. Trimming removed 4 bases at V and 7 bases at J, with 13 bases between. Germline values: CDR1 MNHEY, CDR2 SMNVEV (reference sequence). The CDR3 here is CASSSGEIGGYTF. Here the CDR3 DNA reads TGTGCCAGCAGTTCGGGGGAGATCGGTGGCTACACCTTC.

A few counts support this clone. The rearrangement joins TRBV4-1 to TRBJ1-4; maybe TRBD1 (6 bases). The CDR3 runs to 15 residues. Germline V CDR1 and CDR2: MGHRA, YSYEKL. V was pared by 6 bases and J by 10 bases, with 21 bases between. The CDR3 region has the DNA TGCGCCAGCAGGCCCCTTGACAGGACCGTAGGAAAACTGTTTTTT. It encodes CASRPLDRTVGKLFF.

The gene calls are TRBV4-3 and TRBJ1-6, with D uncertain. The V gene's germline CDR1 is LGHNA and CDR2 YSLEER. V was cut by 1 base and J by 4 bases, with 17 bases left in between. The CDR3 spans 18 residues. CDR3 sequence: CASSQVIPSDSYNSPLHF. CDR3 in DNA: TGCGCCAGCAGCCAAGTGATCCCATCGGACTCTTATAATTCACCCCTCCACTTT.

V is TRBV5-1 and J is TRBJ1-2, with 7 bases aligning to TRBD1. Germline CDR1 and CDR2: SGHRS and YFSETQ. The CDR3 is 13 residues long. The V gene end was trimmed by 4 bases and the J gene end by 4 bases; junction bases not matched to a gene: 4. The CDR3 DNA follows: TGCGCCAGCAGCAGCGGACAGGTCTATGGCTACACCTTC. This gives the protein CASSSGQVYGYTF.

This clone was counted between two and nine times. This chain connects TRBV27 to TRBJ1-2, with D maybe TRBD1 (5 bases). The CDR3 loop spans 13 amino acids. The V end lost 3 bases, the J end lost 7 bases, and 12 bases lay between the germline ends. Germline V gene data show CDR1 as MNHEY and CDR2 as SMNVEV (reference sequence). CDR3 protein: CASSFSGMGGYTF. The DNA for the CDR3 is TGTGCCAGCAGTTTCTCAGGGATGGGTGGCTACACCTTC.

This clone is a singleton in its sample. The V gene is TRBV7-8, the J gene TRBJ2-7, with D uncertain. The V end lost 3 bases, the J end lost 3 bases, and 15 bases lay between the germline ends. The CDR3 runs 15 residues. Germline values: CDR1 SGHVS, CDR2 FQNEAQ. The CDR3 region is CASSFQVAPSYEQYF. CDR3 bases: TGTGCCAGCAGCTTCCAGGTGGCCCCCAGCTACGAGCAGTACTTC.

The chain carries TRBV30 and TRBJ2-5, with 7 positions matching TRBD1. The closer fit of TRBJ2-7 to the DNA end suggests the J call may be wrong. The CDR3 runs 14 residues. Germline V gives CDR1 GTSNPN, CDR2 SVGIG (reference sequence). The CDR3 reads CAWKRQGRPYEQYF. CDR3 nucleotides: TGTGCCTGGAAACGACAGGGCCGTCCTTACGAGCAGTACTTC.